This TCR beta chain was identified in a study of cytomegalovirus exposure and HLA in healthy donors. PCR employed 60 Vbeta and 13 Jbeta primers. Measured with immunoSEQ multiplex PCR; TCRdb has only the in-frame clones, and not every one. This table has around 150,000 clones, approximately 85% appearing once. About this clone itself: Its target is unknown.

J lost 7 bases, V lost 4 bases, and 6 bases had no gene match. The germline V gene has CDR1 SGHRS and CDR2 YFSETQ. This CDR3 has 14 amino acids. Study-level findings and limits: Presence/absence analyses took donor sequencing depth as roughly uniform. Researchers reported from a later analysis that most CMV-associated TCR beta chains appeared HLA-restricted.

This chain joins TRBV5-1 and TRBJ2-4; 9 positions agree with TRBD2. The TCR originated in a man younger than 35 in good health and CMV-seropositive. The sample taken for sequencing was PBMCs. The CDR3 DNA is TGCGCCAGCAGCGAAAGCGGGGGGAATAACATTCAGTACTTC. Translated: CASSESGGNNIQYF.